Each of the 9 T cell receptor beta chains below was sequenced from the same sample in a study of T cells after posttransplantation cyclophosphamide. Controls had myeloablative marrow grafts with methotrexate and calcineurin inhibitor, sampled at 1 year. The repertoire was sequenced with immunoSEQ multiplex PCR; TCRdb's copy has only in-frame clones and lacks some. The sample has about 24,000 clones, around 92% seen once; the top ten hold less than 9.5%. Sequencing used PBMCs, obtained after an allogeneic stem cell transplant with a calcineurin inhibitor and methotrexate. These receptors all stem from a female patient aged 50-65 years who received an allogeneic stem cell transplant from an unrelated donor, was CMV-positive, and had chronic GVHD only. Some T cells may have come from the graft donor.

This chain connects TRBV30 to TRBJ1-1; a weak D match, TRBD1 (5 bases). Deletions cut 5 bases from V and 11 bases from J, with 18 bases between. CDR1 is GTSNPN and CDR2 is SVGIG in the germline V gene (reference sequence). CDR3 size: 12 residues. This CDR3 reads CAWWGPRASAFF. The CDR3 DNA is TGTGCCTGGTGGGGCCCCCGAGCCTCGGCTTTCTTT.

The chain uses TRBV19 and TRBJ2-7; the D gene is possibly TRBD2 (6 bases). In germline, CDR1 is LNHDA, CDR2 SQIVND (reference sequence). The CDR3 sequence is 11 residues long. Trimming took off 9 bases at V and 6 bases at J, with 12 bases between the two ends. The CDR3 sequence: CASGRGGEQYF. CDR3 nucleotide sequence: TGTGCCAGCGGAAGGGGAGGCGAGCAGTACTTC.

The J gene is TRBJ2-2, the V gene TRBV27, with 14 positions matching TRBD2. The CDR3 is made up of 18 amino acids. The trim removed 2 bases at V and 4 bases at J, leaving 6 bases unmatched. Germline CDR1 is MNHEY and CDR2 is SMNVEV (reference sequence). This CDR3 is CASSLGLAGGVGTGELFF. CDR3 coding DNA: TGTGCCAGCAGTTTAGGACTAGCGGGAGGAGTTGGCACCGGGGAGCTGTTTTTT.

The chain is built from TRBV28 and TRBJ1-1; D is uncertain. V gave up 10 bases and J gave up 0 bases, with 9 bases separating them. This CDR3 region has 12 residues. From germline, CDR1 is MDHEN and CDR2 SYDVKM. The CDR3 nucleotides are TGTGCCACCTCGAGATTGAACACTGAAGCTTTCTTT. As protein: CATSRLNTEAFF.

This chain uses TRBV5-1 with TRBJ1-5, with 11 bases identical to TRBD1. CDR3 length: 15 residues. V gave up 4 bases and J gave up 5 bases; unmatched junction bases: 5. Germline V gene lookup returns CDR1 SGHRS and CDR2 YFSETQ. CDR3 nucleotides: TGCGCCAGCAGCCCCGGACAGGGGGCCCATCAGCCCCAGCATTTT. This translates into CASSPGQGAHQPQHF.

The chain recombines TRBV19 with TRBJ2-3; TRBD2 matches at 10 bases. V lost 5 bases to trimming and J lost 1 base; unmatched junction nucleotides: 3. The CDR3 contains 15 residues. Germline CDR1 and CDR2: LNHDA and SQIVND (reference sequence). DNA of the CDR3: TGTGCCAGTAGTCCTAGCGGGAGAGGCACAGATACGCAGTATTTT. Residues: CASSPSGRGTDTQYF.

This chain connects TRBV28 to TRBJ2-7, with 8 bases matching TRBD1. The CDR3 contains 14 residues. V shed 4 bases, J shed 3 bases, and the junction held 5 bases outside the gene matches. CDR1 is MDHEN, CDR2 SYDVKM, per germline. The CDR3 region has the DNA TGTGCCAGCAGTTCCCCGGGACAGGTCTACGAGCAGTACTTC. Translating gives CASSSPGQVYEQYF.

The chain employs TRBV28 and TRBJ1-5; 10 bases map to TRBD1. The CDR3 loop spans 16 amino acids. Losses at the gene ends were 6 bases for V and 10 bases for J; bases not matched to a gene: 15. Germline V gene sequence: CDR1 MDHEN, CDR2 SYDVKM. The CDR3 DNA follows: TGTGCCAGCAGCGGGACAGGGGTGGAAGGTGGTGTCCCCCAGCATTTT. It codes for CASSGTGVEGGVPQHF.

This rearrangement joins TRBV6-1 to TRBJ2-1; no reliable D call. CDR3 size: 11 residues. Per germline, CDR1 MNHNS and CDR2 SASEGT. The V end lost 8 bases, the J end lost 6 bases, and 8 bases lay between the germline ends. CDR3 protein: CASSVLNEQFF. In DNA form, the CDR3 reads TGTGCCAGCTCAGTTCTCAATGAGCAGTTCTTC.